Sequencing of this T cell receptor (beta chain) was carried out in a study of blood T cell repertoires in COVID-19. As for the study in general: COVID-19 samples from acute and convalescent phases originated in the United States, Italy and Spain. PBMCs, B-cell-depleted T cells, or T cells were the source of the cDNA or gDNA that made up the material.

In the source study's methods: From reference gene primer amplification, estimates of nucleated cell counts were derived. Method: immunoSEQ multiplex PCR; TCRdb's copy keeps in-frame clones and lacks some. The D gene and trimming were derived from the DNA, and the V and J assignments and clone size from that table. The sample contains roughly 150,000 clones, around 83% of which appear only once. V dropped 4 bases and J dropped 5; count of bases not matched to a gene: 12. The length of the CDR3 is 15 residues. The V gene's germline CDR1 is SGHRS and CDR2 YFSETQ. The sequenced sample consisted of peripheral blood. This receptor was identified in a woman in her 70s who had recovered from COVID-19. This chain uses TRBV5-1 with TRBJ2-7, with TRBD1 matching 7 bases. The CDR3 is CASSPGTTGLDEQYF. The CDR3 bases are TGCGCCAGCAGCCCCGGGACGACAGGGCTCGACGAGCAGTACTTC.